One sample yielded the 25 T cell receptor beta chains listed below, sequenced in a study of human thymus T cells. Sequencing was performed with immunoSEQ multiplex PCR; in TCRdb, only in-frame clones are kept and a portion is missing. The profile covers under 150,000 clones, with about 94% appearing a single time and more than 0.02% taken by the ten largest. Resections removed during corrective heart surgery provided the thymus tissue used. Material: thymus tissue. The receptor source for this set is a boy under two years old with a congenital heart defect but otherwise immunologically healthy.

J is TRBJ2-7 and V is TRBV4-1; a possible D gene is TRBD2 (6 bases). The ends were cut back, 1 base at V and 5 bases at J, with 12 bases in the middle. From germline, CDR1 is MGHRA and CDR2 YSYEKL. The CDR3 is 14 residues long. DNA for the CDR3: TGCGCCAGCAGCCAAGTGGAGGGCCGCGACGAGCAGTACTTC. Protein: CASSQVEGRDEQYF.

This chain joins TRBV11-2 and TRBJ2-3; D remains unclear. This CDR3 is built from 16 residues. V was trimmed by 5 bases and J by 2 bases, leaving 17 bases between them. The germline CDR1 and CDR2 sequences are SGHAT and FQNNGV. The CDR3 protein is CASSEDPRKLTDTQYF. In DNA, the CDR3 is TGTGCCAGCAGCGAAGATCCTCGGAAGCTCACAGATACGCAGTATTTT.

The V and J genes are TRBV21-1 and TRBJ2-7. TRBV21-1 is labeled a pseudogene. The CDR3 sequence is 16 residues long. Here the CDR3 reads CASSKDCRQIPYEQYF. Written as DNA, the CDR3 is TGTGCCAGCAGCAAAGATTGTAGGCAAATCCCCTACGAGCAGTACTTC.

This clone has only one observation. The CDR3 sequence: CASSPHYGRGSGTDTQYF. The CDR3 bases are TGCGCCAGCAGCCCTCATTATGGGCGGGGGTCTGGCACAGATACGCAGTATTTT. V and J are TRBV4-1 and TRBJ2-3; the match to TRBD2 covers 7 bases. After removal of 4 bases from V and 1 base from J, the junction contained 14 bases not matched to a gene. Germline lookup yields CDR1 MGHRA and CDR2 YSYEKL. The CDR3 extends over 18 amino acids.

V is TRBV18 and J is TRBJ1-2; possibly TRBD1 for D (6 bases). Trimming pared 1 base from V and 8 bases from J, leaving 17 bases between. Germline CDR1 KGHSH, CDR2 LQKENI. The CDR3 is 15 amino acids. The chain's CDR3 is CASSPRVSGARGYTF. The CDR3 region has the DNA TGTGCCAGCTCACCACGGGTCTCGGGGGCCAGGGGCTACACCTTC.

The chain has TRBV5-6 and TRBJ1-2, with D unresolved. V was trimmed by 4 bases and J by 4 bases, leaving 20 bases between them. Germline-derived CDR1 and CDR2 are SGHDT and YYEEEE. The CDR3 runs to 16 residues. The CDR3 protein is CASSRWAGSLPYGYTF. CDR3 bases: TGTGCCAGCAGCCGCTGGGCGGGGTCGCTGCCCTATGGCTACACCTTC. The full variable domain, in which reference TRBV5-6 and TRBJ1-2 provide the parts outside the CDR3, is DAGVTQSPTHLIKTRGQQVTLRCSPKSGHDTVSWYQQALGQGPQFIFQYYEEEERQRGNFPDRFSGHQFPNYSSELNVNALLLGDSALYLCASSRWAGSLPYGYTFGSGTRLTVV.

V gene TRBV6-6 combines with J gene TRBJ1-5; D gene uncertain. This CDR3 region has 14 residues. Trimming cost V 5 bases and J 4 bases, with 12 bases left between them. CDR1 is MNHNY, CDR2 SVGAGI, per germline (reference sequence). The CDR3, as DNA: TGTGCCAGCAGTACCCTCGTCAGGAATCAGCCCCAGCATTTT. Its protein is CASSTLVRNQPQHF.

V gene TRBV5-1 combines with J gene TRBJ2-2; D not certain. Germline CDR1 is SGHRS and CDR2 is YFSETQ. This CDR3 contains 13 residues. V lost 3 bases and J 1 base, leaving 4 bases between the germline ends. The CDR3 sequence is CASSWENTGELFF. The CDR3, as DNA: TGCGCCAGCAGCTGGGAGAACACCGGGGAGCTGTTTTTT.

The V and J genes are TRBV25-1 and TRBJ2-3; 7 nucleotides match TRBD2. Trimming cost V 5 bases and J 2 bases; bases outside gene matches: 10. The CDR3 is 16 amino acids. Germline CDR1 MGHDK, CDR2 SYGVNS. CDR3 sequence: CASSPTTRGYTDTQYF. The CDR3, as DNA: TGTGCCAGCAGTCCGACTACGCGGGGGTACACAGATACGCAGTATTTT.

The chain joins TRBV14 to TRBJ2-3, with D possibly being TRBD1 (5 bases). The length of the CDR3 is 18 residues. Trimming took off 0 bases at V and 9 bases at J, with 25 bases between the two ends. Per germline, CDR1 SGHDN and CDR2 FVKESK. DNA for the CDR3: TGTGCCAGCAGCCAAGAGCGACAGAGTAAGGTCATGCGTCGGACGCAGTATTTT. Encoded protein: CASSQERQSKVMRRTQYF.

Only one count was recorded for this clone. The chain couples TRBV6-6 to TRBJ1-1; D is undetermined. This CDR3 has 12 amino acids. V was shortened by 6 bases and J by 1 base, with 6 bases between the two germline ends. From germline, CDR1 is MNHNY and CDR2 SVGAGI (reference sequence). CDR3 amino acids: CASSRSNTEAFF. Here the CDR3 DNA reads TGTGCCAGCAGCCGGTCGAACACTGAAGCTTTCTTT.

The rearrangement links TRBV28 to TRBJ2-1, with 9 bases that match TRBD2. The CDR3 has 22 amino acids. Looked up from germline, CDR1 is MDHEN and CDR2 is SYDVKM. The ends lost 4 bases at V and 1 base at J; junction bases unmatched: 23. DNA for the CDR3: TGTGCCAGCAGTTCCTACCGCCCGACTATAGGTATAGCGGGGGTTTCCTACAATGAGCAGTTCTTC. Residues: CASSSYRPTIGIAGVSYNEQFF. Full variable domain (remainder filled in from reference TRBV28 and TRBJ2-1): DVKVTQSSRYLVKRTGEKVFLECVQDMDHENMFWYRQDPGLGLRLIYFSYDVKMKEKGDIPEGYSVSREKKERFSLILESASTNQTSMYLCASSSYRPTIGIAGVSYNEQFFGPGTRLTVL.

The CDR3 coding sequence is TGCGCCAGCAGCCATGACAGGGGGCGGAATTCACCCCTCCACTTT. Its translation: CASSHDRGRNSPLHF. The chain is built from TRBV4-1 and TRBJ1-6, with 10 bases lining up with TRBD1. The CDR3 length is 15 residues. CDR1 MGHRA and CDR2 YSYEKL come from the germline V gene. Trimming removed 3 bases from V and 7 bases from J; junction bases left unmatched: 3.

CDR3: CASSQERTGGYEQYF. CDR3 coding DNA: TGCGCCAGCAGCCAAGAGCGGACAGGGGGCTACGAGCAGTACTTC. The rearrangement uses TRBV4-3 and TRBJ2-7, with 10 bases identical to TRBD1. V trimming: 0 bases; J trimming: 3 bases; junction bases outside the gene matches: 2. The CDR3 has 15 amino acids. Germline CDR1 reads LGHNA; CDR2 reads YSLEER.

The chain uses TRBV6-6 and TRBJ1-3; no clear D. The CDR3 runs 14 residues. Germline V CDR1 and CDR2: MNHNY, SVGAGI (reference sequence). Trimming removed 6 bases at V and 7 bases at J, with 16 bases between. CDR3: CASSRETTRNTIYF. As DNA, the CDR3 is TGTGCCAGCAGCCGAGAAACAACTCGGAACACCATATATTTT.

Only one count was recorded for this clone. CDR3 residues: CASSPDRSYEQYF. The DNA for the CDR3 is TGTGCCAGCAGCCCGGACCGCTCCTACGAGCAGTACTTC. The chain uses TRBV7-9 and TRBJ2-7, with D uncertain. Germline lookup yields CDR1 SEHNR and CDR2 FQNEAQ (reference sequence). V gave up 5 bases and J gave up 0 bases, with 8 bases separating them. CDR3 length: 13 amino acids.

The rearrangement links TRBV5-6 to TRBJ2-2, with 9 bases aligning to TRBD1. Per the germline V gene, CDR1 is SGHDT and CDR2 is YYEEEE. V trimming: 4 bases; J trimming: 4 bases; junction bases outside the gene matches: 14. The CDR3 totals 18 residues. The CDR3 nucleotides read TGTGCCAGCAGCCAATATTACAGGGGGCAGAAAGGCACCGGGGAGCTGTTTTTT. Encoded protein: CASSQYYRGQKGTGELFF. Based on the CDR3 plus reference TRBV5-6 and TRBJ2-2, the full variable domain is DAGVTQSPTHLIKTRGQQVTLRCSPKSGHDTVSWYQQALGQGPQFIFQYYEEEERQRGNFPDRFSGHQFPNYSSELNVNALLLGDSALYLCASSQYYRGQKGTGELFFGEGSRLTVL.

This sequence joins TRBV21-1 and TRBJ1-4; TRBD1, as called in the table, went unchecked against the DNA. TRBV21-1 is termed a pseudogene. The CDR3 spans 15 residues. The CDR3, as DNA: TGTGCCAGCACCTCAGGGCAGACCATTAATGAAAAACTGTTTTTT. It is translated as CASTSGQTINEKLFF.

This clone has just one count. The chain is built from TRBV6-5 and TRBJ2-2; 7 positions match TRBD1. Per germline, CDR1 MNHEY and CDR2 SVGAGI. The CDR3 is 16 amino acids. The junction had 9 bases not matched to a gene; V was cut back by 4 bases and J by 4 bases. The CDR3 reads CASSSRQGIFTGELFF. The CDR3 DNA reads TGTGCCAGCAGTTCTCGACAGGGAATTTTCACCGGGGAGCTGTTTTTT.

This clone has a single count. CDR3 nucleotide sequence: TGTGCCAGCAGCTTCATCGGGGGCCAGCATTTT. Translation: CASSFIGGQHF. The chain employs TRBV6-5 and TRBJ1-5, with a tentative D call TRBD1 (5 bases). V was pared by 6 bases and J by 12 bases, with 12 bases between. This CDR3 is built from 11 residues. CDR1 is MNHEY, CDR2 SVGAGI, per germline.

This sequence joins TRBV5-3 and TRBJ1-5; TRBD1 matches at 7 bases. TRBV5-3 is an ORF, with its function uncertain. This CDR3 is 17 amino acids long. V shed 4 bases, J shed 5 bases, and the junction held 15 bases outside the gene matches. The CDR3 DNA reads as TGTGCCAGAAGCCCGACCCCCCGACAGGGCGGCGATCAGCCCCAGCATTTT. Its translation: CARSPTPRQGGDQPQHF.

This clone came up once. The chain uses TRBV28 and TRBJ1-4; the D gene is possibly TRBD1 (5 bases). Germline V gene data show CDR1 as MDHEN and CDR2 as SYDVKM. The CDR3 is made up of 15 amino acids. Trimming left V 5 bases short and J 7 bases short, with 17 bases between. This chain's CDR3 is CASSPMVGTCEKLFF. CDR3 DNA: TGTGCCAGCAGTCCAATGGTCGGGACTTGTGAAAAACTGTTTTTT.

This chain links TRBV6-1 with TRBJ2-3; D ambiguous. The germline V gene has CDR1 MNHNS and CDR2 SASEGT. V was cut by 5 bases and J by 5 bases, with 8 bases left in between. This CDR3 has 12 amino acids. The CDR3 spells CASSPPGDTQYF. DNA for the CDR3: TGTGCCAGCAGTCCCCCAGGAGATACGCAGTATTTT.

As concerns this clone: Its ends do not fully match the called genes, so a read error is possible. The sample holds other DNA sequences that translate to the same CDR3. This rearrangement joins TRBV30 to TRBJ2-7; D is possibly TRBD2 (5 bases). Germline V gene sequence: CDR1 GTSNPN, CDR2 SVGIG (reference sequence). The CDR3 length is 13 residues. CDR3 protein: CAWNRGSLSEQYF. CDR3 DNA: TGCGCCTGGAATCGGGGTTCCCTTTCTGAGCAGTACTTC.

This chain links TRBV27 with TRBJ2-7; TRBD1 is a possible D gene (6 bases). CDR3 length: 16 residues. Trimming took 4 bases from V and 4 from J, leaving 20 bases between them. Germline CDR1 and CDR2: MNHEY and SMNVEV (reference sequence). The CDR3 coding sequence is TGTGCCAGCAGTTCCGCCTTAGGGACACACCTATACGAGCAGTACTTC. Amino acid sequence: CASSSALGTHLYEQYF.